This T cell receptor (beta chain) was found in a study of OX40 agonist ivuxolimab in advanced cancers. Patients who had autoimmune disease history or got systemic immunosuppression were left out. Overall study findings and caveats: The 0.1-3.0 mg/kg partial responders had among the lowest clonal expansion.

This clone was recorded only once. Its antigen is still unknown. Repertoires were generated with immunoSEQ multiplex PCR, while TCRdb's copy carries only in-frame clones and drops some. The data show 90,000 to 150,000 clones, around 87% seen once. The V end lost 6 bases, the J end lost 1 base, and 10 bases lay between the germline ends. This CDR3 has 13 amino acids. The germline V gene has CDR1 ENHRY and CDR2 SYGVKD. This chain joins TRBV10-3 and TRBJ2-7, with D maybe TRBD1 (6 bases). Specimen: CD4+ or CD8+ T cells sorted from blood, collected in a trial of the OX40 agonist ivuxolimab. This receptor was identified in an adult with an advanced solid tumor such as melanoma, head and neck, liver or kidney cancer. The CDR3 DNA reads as TGTGCCATCAGGGACAGAACGTCCTACGAGCAGTACTTC. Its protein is CAIRDRTSYEQYF.